This passage covers 23 T cell receptor beta chains from one sample sequenced in a study of cytomegalovirus exposure and HLA in healthy donors. A multiplex PCR was run with 60 Vbeta primers and 13 Jbeta primers. The repertoire was sequenced with immunoSEQ multiplex PCR; TCRdb's copy has only in-frame clones and lacks some. The data hold under 130,000 clones, with around three quarters observed a single time. Sequenced material: PBMCs. The origin of the receptors is a man over 45 in good health and CMV-seropositive.

The sample holds one count of this clone. V is TRBV7-2 and J is TRBJ2-5; TRBD2 matches 8 bases. J was trimmed by 1 base and V by 6 bases; bases with no gene match: 4. Germline-derived CDR1 and CDR2 are SGHTA and FQGNSA. The CDR3 runs to 14 residues. The CDR3 bases are TGTGCCAGCAGGTCCGGGGGGGCCCAAGAGACCCAGTACTTC. Residues: CASRSGGAQETQYF.

The J gene is TRBJ2-1, the V gene TRBV15, with TRBD1 matching over 7 bases. Germline V lookup: CDR1 LNHNV, CDR2 YYDKDF (reference sequence). The V gene end was trimmed by 0 bases and the J gene end by 2 bases; junction bases not matched to a gene: 4. The CDR3 contains 16 residues. CDR3 sequence reads: CATSRDLGQTYNEQFF. CDR3 DNA sequence: TGTGCCACCAGCAGAGATCTGGGACAGACCTACAATGAGCAGTTCTTC.

The chain has TRBV19 and TRBJ1-5, with D tentatively TRBD1 (6 bases). CDR1 LNHDA and CDR2 SQIVND come from the germline V gene (reference sequence). The CDR3 loop spans 15 amino acids. Deletions cut 7 bases from V and 1 base from J, with 14 bases between. CDR3 coding DNA: TGTGCCAGTAAACCAGGACAGAACAGCAATCAGCCCCAGCATTTT. Its translation is CASKPGQNSNQPQHF.

V and J are TRBV28 and TRBJ1-4, with 9 bases aligning to TRBD1. CDR3 size: 15 residues. Germline CDR1 reads MDHEN; CDR2 reads SYDVKM. V trimming: 6 bases; J trimming: 8 bases; junction bases outside the gene matches: 10. This chain's CDR3 is CASSSTGGAREKLFF. The CDR3 DNA reads TGTGCCAGCAGCTCTACAGGGGGCGCGAGGGAAAAACTGTTTTTT. The full variable domain, rest sourced from reference TRBV28 and TRBJ1-4, is DVKVTQSSRYLVKRTGEKVFLECVQDMDHENMFWYRQDPGLGLRLIYFSYDVKMKEKGDIPEGYSVSREKKERFSLILESASTNQTSMYLCASSSTGGAREKLFFGSGTQLSVL.

The chain carries TRBV5-1 and TRBJ2-2; D is uncertain. The ends were cut back, 0 bases at V and 0 bases at J, with 6 bases in the middle. This CDR3 is 15 amino acids long. The germline V gene encodes CDR1 SGHRS and CDR2 YFSETQ. Written as DNA, the CDR3 is TGCGCCAGCAGCTTGGACAGACCGAACACCGGGGAGCTGTTTTTT. Protein sequence: CASSLDRPNTGELFF.

V and J are TRBV27 and TRBJ2-3; 9 bases match TRBD2. V lost 3 bases and J lost 2; bases outside the gene matches: 3. Germline CDR1 reads MNHEY; CDR2 reads SMNVEV (reference sequence). The CDR3 is 15 amino acids. The CDR3 here is CASSFSSGVTDTQYF. The CDR3 DNA is TGTGCCAGCAGTTTCTCTAGCGGGGTCACAGATACGCAGTATTTT.

The gene calls are TRBV19 and TRBJ1-2; 10 nucleotides match TRBD1. V shed 4 bases, J shed 3 bases, and the junction held 5 bases outside the gene matches. From germline, CDR1 is LNHDA and CDR2 SQIVND (reference sequence). The CDR3 runs to 15 residues. CDR3 DNA sequence: TGTGCCAGTAGTAAACCGGGACAGGGGTACTATGGCTACACCTTC. This encodes CASSKPGQGYYGYTF.

V and J are TRBV5-1 and TRBJ2-5, with TRBD2 matching 11 bases. Germline CDR1 and CDR2: SGHRS and YFSETQ. The trim removed 0 bases at V and 7 bases at J, leaving 5 bases unmatched. CDR3 length equals 15 residues. CDR3: CASSLDTSGGATQYF. The CDR3 bases are TGCGCCAGCAGCTTGGATACTAGCGGGGGTGCGACCCAGTACTTC. Drawing the rest from reference TRBV5-1 and TRBJ2-5, the complete variable domain is KAGVTQTPRYLIKTRGQQVTLSCSPISGHRSVSWYQQTPGQGLQFLFEYFSETQRNKGNFPGRFSGRQFSNSRSEMNVSTLELGDSALYLCASSLDTSGGATQYFGPGTRLLVL.

This sequence joins TRBV13 and TRBJ1-1; 7 bases align to TRBD1. Looked up from germline, CDR1 is PRHDT and CDR2 is FYEKMQ (reference sequence). The CDR3 extends over 16 amino acids. V lost 5 bases to trimming and J lost 5 bases; unmatched junction nucleotides: 14. CDR3: CASSLGLTGDRTEAFF. The CDR3 DNA is TGTGCCAGCAGCCTCGGGCTAACAGGGGATCGGACTGAAGCTTTCTTT.

The V call is TRBV25-1, the J call TRBJ2-1; TRBD1 agrees at 8 bases. The CDR3 spans 14 residues. The germline V gene encodes CDR1 MGHDK and CDR2 SYGVNS. J was trimmed by 7 bases and V by 10 bases; bases with no gene match: 12. As DNA, the CDR3 is TGTGCCACCATCGGACAGGGTTGGGGGAATGAGCAGTTCTTC. This translates into CATIGQGWGNEQFF.

V and J are TRBV5-1 and TRBJ2-3; the match to TRBD2 covers 11 bases. CDR1 SGHRS and CDR2 YFSETQ come from the germline V gene. The CDR3 runs 14 residues. Trimming took 4 bases from V and 6 from J; bases not matched to a gene: 4. CDR3 region: CASSPTSGEDTQYF. The CDR3 coding sequence is TGCGCCAGCAGCCCGACTAGCGGGGAGGATACGCAGTATTTT.

The V and J genes are TRBV2 and TRBJ1-5; 7 bases match TRBD1. Trimming at V came to 4 bases and at J to 4 bases, leaving 4 bases not matched to a gene. CDR1 and CDR2 (germline): SNHLY, FYNNEI. This CDR3 spans 14 amino acids. The CDR3 DNA sequence: TGTGCCAGCAGTGGGACAGGAGAAAATCAGCCCCAGCATTTT. Translating gives CASSGTGENQPQHF.

This clone has only a few counts. The genes are TRBV7-8 and TRBJ1-3, with TRBD1 matching 7 bases. Germline CDR1 SGHVS, CDR2 FQNEAQ. This CDR3 contains 17 residues. The trim removed 5 bases at V and 0 bases at J, leaving 10 bases unmatched. CDR3 loop: CASSPLRQGVSGNTIYF. The CDR3, as DNA: TGTGCCAGCAGCCCCCTGAGGCAGGGGGTCTCTGGAAACACCATATATTTT.

This chain joins TRBV23-1 and TRBJ2-5; 10 nucleotides align to TRBD2. TRBV23-1 is reported as an ORF; its role is uncertain. V shed 7 bases, J shed 7 bases, and the junction held 18 bases outside the gene matches. CDR3 length: 17 residues. In DNA form, the CDR3 reads TGCGCCAGCATGCTCACAGAACCAGCGGGGGGGCATAGGACCCAGTACTTC. This encodes CASMLTEPAGGHRTQYF.

This chain links TRBV19 with TRBJ1-2; TRBD1 matches at 8 bases. Germline assignment: CDR1 LNHDA and CDR2 SQIVND (reference sequence). The J segment lost 3 bases and the V segment lost 6 bases, leaving 6 bases of the junction unmatched. This CDR3 has 14 amino acids. Written as DNA, the CDR3 is TGTGCCAGTAGGATACAGGGACAGGACTATGGCTACACCTTC. It specifies CASRIQGQDYGYTF.

The chain links TRBV7-2 to TRBJ2-5; maybe TRBD1 (6 bases). Trimming cost V 5 bases and J 1 base, with 14 bases left between them. This CDR3 is 15 amino acids long. Germline CDR1 reads SGHTA; CDR2 reads FQGNSA. The CDR3 coding sequence is TGTGCCAGCAGCCCACAGGGTCTATTCCAAGAGACCCAGTACTTC. Encoded protein: CASSPQGLFQETQYF.

The chain combines TRBV14 with TRBJ2-3, with a tentative D call TRBD2 (5 bases). Trimming removed 2 bases at V and 4 bases at J, with 7 bases between. The CDR3 is made up of 13 amino acids. Looked up from germline, CDR1 is SGHDN and CDR2 is FVKESK. CDR3 residues: CASSQRGADTQYF. CDR3 nucleotides: TGTGCCAGCAGCCAACGGGGAGCAGATACGCAGTATTTT.

This sequence joins TRBV7-9 and TRBJ2-1, with D maybe TRBD2 (5 bases). This CDR3 is 11 amino acids long. Trimming took off 3 bases at V and 9 bases at J, with 6 bases between the two ends. CDR1 SEHNR and CDR2 FQNEAQ come from the germline V gene (reference sequence). The CDR3 spells CASSFGGEQFF. The CDR3 DNA reads TGTGCCAGCAGCTTTGGAGGTGAGCAGTTCTTC. Full variable domain (outside the CDR3, taken from reference TRBV7-9 and TRBJ2-1): DTGVSQNPRHKITKRGQNVTFRCDPISEHNRLYWYRQTLGQGPEFLTYFQNEAQLEKSRLLSDRFSAERPKGSFSTLEIQRTEQGDSAMYLCASSFGGEQFFGPGTRLTVL.

CDR3 in amino acids: CASSSRRTSYTF. The CDR3 DNA reads TGTGCCAGCAGTTCCCGACGGACAAGCTACACCTTC. The chain carries TRBV6-6 and TRBJ1-2, with D perhaps TRBD1 (5 bases). Germline loops: CDR1 MNHNY, CDR2 SVGAGI (reference sequence). CDR3 length: 12 residues. V shed 4 bases and J shed 9 bases, with 12 bases lying between them.

The chain couples TRBV6-1 to TRBJ2-2, with 10 positions matching TRBD1. The CDR3 is made up of 14 amino acids. J gave up 5 bases and V 3 bases, and 0 bases lay outside the gene matches. Per germline, CDR1 MNHNS and CDR2 SASEGT. The CDR3 sequence: CASSEDRGTGELFF. CDR3 coding DNA: TGTGCCAGCAGTGAGGACAGGGGGACCGGGGAGCTGTTTTTT.

J is TRBJ1-2 and V is TRBV6-1; possibly TRBD1 for D (5 bases). CDR3 length equals 13 residues. V was pared by 3 bases and J by 2 bases, with 7 bases between. Germline V gene sequence: CDR1 MNHNS, CDR2 SASEGT. The CDR3 protein is CASSDKGNYGYTF. The CDR3 region has the DNA TGTGCCAGCAGTGACAAGGGGAACTATGGCTACACCTTC.

The chain joins TRBV11-3 to TRBJ2-1, with 13 bases aligning to TRBD2. There are 17 residues in the CDR3. Germline V lookup: CDR1 SGHNT, CDR2 YENEEA. Trimming took 0 bases from V and 8 from J; bases not matched to a gene: 7. DNA for the CDR3: TGTGCCAGCAGCTTAGATAGTGGACTAGCGGGAGAAGATGAGCAGTTCTTC. Its protein is CASSLDSGLAGEDEQFF.

The V call is TRBV9, the J call TRBJ2-3, with TRBD2 matching over 8 bases. Trimming cost V 0 bases and J 6 bases; bases outside gene matches: 3. The CDR3 consists of 14 residues. Germline CDR1 reads SGDLS; CDR2 reads YYNGEE. CDR3: CASSVAGGPDTQYF. The CDR3 DNA reads TGTGCCAGCAGCGTAGCGGGAGGGCCCGATACGCAGTATTTT.